This entry is about one T cell receptor beta chain. The antigen is not known. These data originate in a study of T cell repertoires in cytomegalovirus infection. TCRdb ran MiXCR on the reads and lists one entry per CDR3 protein. Here the sample spans about 530,000 distinct CDR3 sequences, about a quarter being singletons. Findings of the study overall: The ex vivo response was dominated by HLA-C-restricted CMV-specific TCR beta clonotypes.

This CDR3 comprises 15 residues. Germline loops: CDR1 KGHDR, CDR2 SFDVKD. V shed 2 bases and J 6 bases; nucleotides not matched to a gene: 4. Sequenced sample: PBMCs. V usage is TRBV24-1 and J usage is TRBJ1-5, with 9 nucleotides matching TRBD1. The receptor comes from a human donor in good health (CMV status not recorded). Some clones in this sample may be carry-over from other donors' samples. The DNA for the CDR3 is TGTGCCACCAGTGATTCACAGGGGGCAGGTCAGCCCCAGCATTTT. It yields the protein CATSDSQGAGQPQHF.